Each of the 18 T cell receptor beta chains below was sequenced from the same sample in a study of T cell repertoires in cytomegalovirus infection. One entry per CDR3 protein results from TCRdb running MiXCR on the reads. The sample records 250,000 to 300,000 distinct CDR3 sequences, over 20% being singletons. The sample comprised PBMCs. The receptors here all came from a human donor in good health (CMV status not recorded). Some clones in this sample may be carry-over from other donors' samples.

V is TRBV5-4 and J is TRBJ1-6; 7 nucleotides line up with TRBD1. CDR1 and CDR2 from the germline V gene are SGHNT and YYREEE (reference sequence). Trimming took 4 bases from V and 2 from J; bases not matched to a gene: 3. The CDR3 extends over 15 amino acids. This CDR3 reads CASSRQGAYNSPLHF. CDR3 in DNA: TGTGCCAGCAGCCGACAGGGCGCCTATAATTCACCCCTCCACTTT.

This clonotype was detected many times. The rearrangement joins TRBV4-1 to TRBJ2-1; 11 bases agree with TRBD2. This CDR3 is 15 amino acids long. V trimming: 4 bases; J trimming: 5 bases; junction bases outside the gene matches: 4. CDR1 is MGHRA, CDR2 YSYEKL, per germline. For the CDR3, the DNA is TGCGCCAGCAGCCGTCGACTAGCGGGGAACAATGAGCAGTTCTTC. Translation gives CASSRRLAGNNEQFF.

This rearrangement joins TRBV30 to TRBJ1-1, with D tentatively TRBD1 (6 bases). V was shortened by 0 bases and J by 7 bases, with 12 bases between the two germline ends. Germline CDR1 GTSNPN, CDR2 SVGIG (reference sequence). This CDR3 contains 13 residues. Written as DNA, the CDR3 is TGTGCCTGGAGTGTACAGGGTACTAATGAAGCTTTCTTT. It is translated as CAWSVQGTNEAFF.

The genes are TRBV20-1 and TRBJ1-1; D unresolved. The V and J ends lost 1 base and 3 bases respectively, with 12 bases between them. In germline, CDR1 is DFQATT, CDR2 SNEGSKA (reference sequence). The CDR3 contains 14 residues. CDR3 sequence: CSARVEGIHTEAFF. CDR3 DNA: TGCAGTGCTAGAGTGGAGGGTATCCACACTGAAGCTTTCTTT.

A few counts support this clonotype. The V gene is TRBV20-1, the J gene TRBJ2-7, with 11 bases matching TRBD2. This CDR3 spans 14 amino acids. The ends lost 2 bases at V and 6 bases at J; junction bases unmatched: 6. From germline, CDR1 is DFQATT and CDR2 SNEGSKA (reference sequence). For the CDR3, the DNA is TGCAGTGCTAGACTACTAGCGGGAGTTGCCGAGCAGTACTTC. Translating gives CSARLLAGVAEQYF.

This clonotype was recorded a few times. V is TRBV15 and J is TRBJ1-2; 7 bases are shared with TRBD1. CDR1 is LNHNV and CDR2 is YYDKDF in the germline V gene (reference sequence). After removal of 3 bases from V and 7 bases from J, the junction contained 8 bases not matched to a gene. The CDR3 covers 14 residues. CDR3 in amino acids: CATSSGQEVGGYTF. Written as DNA, the CDR3 is TGTGCCACCAGCAGCGGACAGGAGGTCGGTGGCTACACCTTC.

This clonotype has ten or more counts. This sequence joins TRBV7-2 and TRBJ2-4; possibly TRBD2 for D (5 bases). Germline CDR1 is SGHTA and CDR2 is FQGNSA. The CDR3 is 16 residues long. Trimming shortened V by 0 bases and J by 8 bases, and 17 bases separated the two germline ends. In DNA, the CDR3 is TGTGCCAGCAGCTTAGCGTTAGGAGCGGTCAAGGACATTCAGTACTTC. Its protein product is CASSLALGAVKDIQYF. Combining the CDR3 with reference TRBV7-2 and TRBJ2-4 gives the whole variable domain GAGVSQSPSNKVTEKGKDVELRCDPISGHTALYWYRQSLGQGLEFLIYFQGNSAPDKSGLPSDRFSAERTGGSVSTLTIQRTQQEDSAVYLCASSLALGAVKDIQYFGAGTRLSVL.

This clonotype has just a few counts. The rearrangement uses TRBV19 and TRBJ2-3; D not resolved. Germline-derived CDR1 and CDR2 are LNHDA and SQIVND (reference sequence). The CDR3 loop spans 16 amino acids. V was clipped by 3 bases and J by 2 bases, with 15 bases between them. CDR3 loop: CASSMAAGQDTDTQYF. The DNA for the CDR3 is TGTGCCAGTAGTATGGCGGCCGGGCAGGACACAGATACGCAGTATTTT.

This clonotype turned up a few times. The rearrangement links TRBV10-3 to TRBJ1-2; D unclear. This CDR3 contains 13 residues. Between the trimmed V and J ends, which lost 6 bases and 2 bases, there was a span of 10 bases. CDR1 and CDR2 from the germline V gene are ENHRY and SYGVKD. The CDR3 loop is CAIRDGLNYGYTF. CDR3 in DNA: TGTGCCATCAGGGACGGACTAAACTATGGCTACACCTTC.

This clonotype was recorded many times. This chain connects TRBV28 to TRBJ1-5, with D unresolved. The CDR3 has 15 residues. V lost 3 bases and J 2 bases, leaving 11 bases between the germline ends. CDR1 is MDHEN, CDR2 SYDVKM, per germline. The CDR3 DNA reads as TGTGCCAGCAGTTTCCCCCAGGTGGGCAATCAGCCCCAGCATTTT. Its protein is CASSFPQVGNQPQHF. Full variable domain (missing parts from reference TRBV28 and TRBJ1-5): DVKVTQSSRYLVKRTGEKVFLECVQDMDHENMFWYRQDPGLGLRLIYFSYDVKMKEKGDIPEGYSVSREKKERFSLILESASTNQTSMYLCASSFPQVGNQPQHFGDGTRLSIL.

Only a few counts were recorded for this clonotype. This chain links TRBV2 with TRBJ1-5; D unclear. Trimming took 5 bases from V and 11 from J, leaving 13 bases between them. Germline V gene lookup returns CDR1 SNHLY and CDR2 FYNNEI. The CDR3 contains 12 residues. CDR3 protein: CASSTMTRAQHF. The CDR3, as DNA: TGTGCCAGCAGTACCATGACTAGGGCCCAGCATTTT. The whole variable domain, filled in from reference TRBV2 and TRBJ1-5, reads EPEVTQTPSHQVTQMGQEVILRCVPISNHLYFYWYRQILGQKVEFLVSFYNNEISEKSEIFDDQFSVERPDGSNFTLKIRSTKLEDSAMYFCASSTMTRAQHFGDGTRLSIL.

This clonotype was found many times. The J gene is TRBJ2-7, the V gene TRBV7-2; 10 bases agree with TRBD2. Germline V gene data show CDR1 as SGHTA and CDR2 as FQGNSA. The CDR3 covers 16 residues. V lost 1 base and J lost 0; bases outside the gene matches: 3. The CDR3 nucleotides read TGTGCCAGCAGCTTAGAAGCTAGCGGGAGCTCCTACGAGCAGTACTTC. Its protein is CASSLEASGSSYEQYF. Drawing the rest from reference TRBV7-2 and TRBJ2-7, the complete variable domain is GAGVSQSPSNKVTEKGKDVELRCDPISGHTALYWYRQSLGQGLEFLIYFQGNSAPDKSGLPSDRFSAERTGGSVSTLTIQRTQQEDSAVYLCASSLEASGSSYEQYFGPGTRLTVT.

This clonotype appeared many times. V usage is TRBV28 and J usage is TRBJ2-7; 8 positions agree with TRBD1. This CDR3 has 13 amino acids. Germline V gives CDR1 MDHEN, CDR2 SYDVKM. V dropped 5 bases and J dropped 5; count of bases not matched to a gene: 5. CDR3 in amino acids: CASSLQGVHEQYF. The CDR3 region has the DNA TGTGCCAGCAGTCTACAGGGGGTCCACGAGCAGTACTTC.

This clonotype was observed a handful of times. The chain uses TRBV5-4 and TRBJ2-6; 10 bases are shared with TRBD1. Germline loops: CDR1 SGHNT, CDR2 YYREEE (reference sequence). The CDR3 is 16 amino acids. J lost 4 bases, V lost 4 bases, and 5 bases had no gene match. The CDR3 DNA reads TGTGCCAGCAGCAGGGACAGGGGAGGCGGGGCCAACGTCCTGACTTTC. Its translation is CASSRDRGGGANVLTF.

J is TRBJ2-1 and V is TRBV14, with D maybe TRBD2 (6 bases). The CDR3 contains 13 residues. Between the trimmed V and J ends, which lost 0 bases and 12 bases, there was a span of 12 bases. Germline V CDR1 and CDR2: SGHDN, FVKESK. The CDR3 region is CASSQESGRLQFF. The CDR3 DNA reads as TGTGCCAGCAGCCAAGAGAGCGGGCGGCTGCAGTTCTTC. Full variable domain (missing parts from reference TRBV14 and TRBJ2-1): EAGVTQFPSHSVIEKGQTVTLRCDPISGHDNLYWYRRVMGKEIKFLLHFVKESKQDESGMPNNRFLAERTGGTYSTLKVQPAELEDSGVYFCASSQESGRLQFFGPGTRLTVL.

This clonotype was detected a few times. The CDR3 nucleotides read TGTGCCAGCATACGACAGGGGGCAAACGAGCAGTTCTTC. It translates to CASIRQGANEQFF. The chain employs TRBV28 and TRBJ2-1, with 10 positions matching TRBD1. The V and J ends lost 7 bases and 10 bases, in that order; junction bases with no gene match: 7. Germline V gene sequence: CDR1 MDHEN, CDR2 SYDVKM. The CDR3 has 13 amino acids.

This sequence joins TRBV30 and TRBJ1-5; 7 bases match TRBD1. Germline CDR1 GTSNPN, CDR2 SVGIG (reference sequence). The CDR3 has 13 amino acids. With 2 bases clipped from V and 5 bases from J, the junction kept 3 bases outside the gene matches. CDR3 sequence reads: CAWSSGGDQPQHF. The CDR3 nucleotides read TGTGCCTGGAGTTCAGGGGGAGATCAGCCCCAGCATTTT.

This clonotype was counted many times. J is TRBJ2-3 and V is TRBV7-8, with a weak D call TRBD1 (5 bases). Germline CDR1 reads SGHVS; CDR2 reads FQNEAQ. The CDR3 is 15 amino acids. The ends were cut back, 1 base at V and 0 bases at J, with 8 bases in the middle. CDR3 amino acids: CASSLGSGSTDTQYF. The CDR3 DNA sequence: TGTGCCAGCAGCTTAGGGTCAGGGAGCACAGATACGCAGTATTTT.